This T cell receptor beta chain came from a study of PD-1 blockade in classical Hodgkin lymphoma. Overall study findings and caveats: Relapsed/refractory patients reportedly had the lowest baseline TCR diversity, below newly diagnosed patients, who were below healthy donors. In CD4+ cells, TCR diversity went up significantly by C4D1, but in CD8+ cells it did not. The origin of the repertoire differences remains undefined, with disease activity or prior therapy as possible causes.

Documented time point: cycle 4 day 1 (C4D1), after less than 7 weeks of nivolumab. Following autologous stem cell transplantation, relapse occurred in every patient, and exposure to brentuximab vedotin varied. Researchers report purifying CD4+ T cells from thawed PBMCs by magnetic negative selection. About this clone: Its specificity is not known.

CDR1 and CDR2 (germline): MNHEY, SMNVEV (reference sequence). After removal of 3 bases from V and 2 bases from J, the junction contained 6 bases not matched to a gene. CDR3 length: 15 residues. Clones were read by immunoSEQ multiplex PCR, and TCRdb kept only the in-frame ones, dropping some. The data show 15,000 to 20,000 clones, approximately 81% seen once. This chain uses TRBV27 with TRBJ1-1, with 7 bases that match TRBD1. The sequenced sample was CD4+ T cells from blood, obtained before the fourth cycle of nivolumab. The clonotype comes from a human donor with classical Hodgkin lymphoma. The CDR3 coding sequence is TGTGCCAGCAGTTTCCTAGGGGGCAGTAACACTGAAGCTTTCTTT. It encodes CASSFLGGSNTEAFF.